This T cell receptor beta chain was sequenced in a study of PD-1 blockade in classical Hodgkin lymphoma. At the level of the study: Patients had nivolumab dosed at 3 mg/kg, delivered intravenously every 2 weeks. Regarding the study as a whole: Newly diagnosed patients were said to have less baseline TCR diversity than healthy donors did. The study found complete responders had baseline diversity similar to newly diagnosed patients. At C4D1, TCR diversity had climbed significantly for CD4+ cells, though not for CD8+ cells.

Profiling relied on immunoSEQ multiplex PCR, and the TCRdb table lists in-frame clones only, not all of them. This table holds about 97,000 clones, around 80% found once. On this clone: Its matching antigen is unknown.

Every patient experienced relapse after autologous stem cell transplantation, and brentuximab vedotin exposure varied. The CDR3 has 14 residues. The V and J ends lost 0 bases and 7 bases respectively, with 10 bases between them. Germline-derived CDR1 and CDR2 are GTSNPN and SVGIG (reference sequence). V usage is TRBV30 and J usage is TRBJ1-6; D unclear. The source is a human donor with classical Hodgkin lymphoma. The specimen comprised peripheral blood mononuclear cells (PBMCs), sampled at baseline. CDR3 DNA: TGTGCCTGGAGTGTACTGGTAGGAAATTCACCCCTCCACTTT. It specifies CAWSVLVGNSPLHF.